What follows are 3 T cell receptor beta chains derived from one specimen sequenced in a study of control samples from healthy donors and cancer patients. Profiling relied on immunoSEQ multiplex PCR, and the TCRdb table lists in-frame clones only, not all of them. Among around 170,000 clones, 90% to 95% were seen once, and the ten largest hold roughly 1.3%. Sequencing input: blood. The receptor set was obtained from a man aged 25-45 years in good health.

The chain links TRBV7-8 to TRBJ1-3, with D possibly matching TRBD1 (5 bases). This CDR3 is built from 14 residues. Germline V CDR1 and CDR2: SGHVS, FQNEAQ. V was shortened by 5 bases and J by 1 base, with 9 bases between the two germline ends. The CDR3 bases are TGTGCCAGCAGCCCAGGGATTTCTGGAAACACCATATATTTT. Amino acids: CASSPGISGNTIYF.

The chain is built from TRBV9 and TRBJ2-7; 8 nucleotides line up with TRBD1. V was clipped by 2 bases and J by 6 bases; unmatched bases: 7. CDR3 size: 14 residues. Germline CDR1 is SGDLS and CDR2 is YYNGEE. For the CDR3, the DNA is TGTGCCAGCAGCGTTACAGGGGGAACGCTCGAGCAGTACTTC. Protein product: CASSVTGGTLEQYF.

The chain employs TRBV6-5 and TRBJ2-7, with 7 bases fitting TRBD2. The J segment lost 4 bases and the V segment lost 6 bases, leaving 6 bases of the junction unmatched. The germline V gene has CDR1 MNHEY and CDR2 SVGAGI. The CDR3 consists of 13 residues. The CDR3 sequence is CASRTSIGYEQYF. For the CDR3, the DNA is TGTGCCAGCAGGACTAGCATTGGTTACGAGCAGTACTTC.